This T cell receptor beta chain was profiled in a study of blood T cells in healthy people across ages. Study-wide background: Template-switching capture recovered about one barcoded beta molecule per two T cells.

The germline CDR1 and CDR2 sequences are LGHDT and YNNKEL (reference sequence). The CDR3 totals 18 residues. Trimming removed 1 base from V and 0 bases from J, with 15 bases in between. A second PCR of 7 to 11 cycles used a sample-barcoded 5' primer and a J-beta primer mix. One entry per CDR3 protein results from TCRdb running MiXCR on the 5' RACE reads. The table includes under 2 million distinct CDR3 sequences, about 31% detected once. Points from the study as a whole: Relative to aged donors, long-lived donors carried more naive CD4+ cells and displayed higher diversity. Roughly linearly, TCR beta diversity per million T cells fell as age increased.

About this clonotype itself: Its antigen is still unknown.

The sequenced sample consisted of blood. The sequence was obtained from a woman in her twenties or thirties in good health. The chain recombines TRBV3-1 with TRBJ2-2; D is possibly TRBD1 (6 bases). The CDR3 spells CASSQGEGQLSNTGELFF. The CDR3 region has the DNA TGTGCCAGCAGCCAAGGAGAAGGACAGCTTTCGAACACCGGGGAGCTGTTTTTT. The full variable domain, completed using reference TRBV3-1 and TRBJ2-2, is DTAVSQTPKYLVTQMGNDKSIKCEQNLGHDTMYWYKQDSKKFLKIMFSYNNKELIINETVPNRFSPKSPDKAHLNLHINSLELGDSAVYFCASSQGEGQLSNTGELFFGEGSRLTVL.